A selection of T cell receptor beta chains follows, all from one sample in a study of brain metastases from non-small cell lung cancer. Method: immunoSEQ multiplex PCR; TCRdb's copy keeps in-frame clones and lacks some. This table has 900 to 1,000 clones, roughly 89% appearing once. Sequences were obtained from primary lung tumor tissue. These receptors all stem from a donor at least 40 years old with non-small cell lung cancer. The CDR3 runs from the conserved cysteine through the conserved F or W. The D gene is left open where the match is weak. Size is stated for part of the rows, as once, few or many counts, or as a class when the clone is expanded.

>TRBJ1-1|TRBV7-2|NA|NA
TGTGCCAGCAGCTTTGAGTCTAGGGGTGAAGCTTTCTTT
CASSFESRGEAFF
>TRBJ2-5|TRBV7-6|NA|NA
TGTGCCAGCAGCTTCAGAGGAGAGACCCAGTACTTC
CASSFRGETQYF
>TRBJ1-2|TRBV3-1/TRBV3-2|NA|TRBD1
TGTGCCAGCAGCAAATTCGGGACAGTTAACTATGGCTACACCTTC
CASSKFGTVNYGYTF
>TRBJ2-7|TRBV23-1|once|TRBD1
TGCGCCAGCAGTCAATCCCGACAGGGTGAGCAGTACTTC
CASSQSRQGEQYF
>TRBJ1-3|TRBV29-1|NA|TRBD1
TGCAGCGCGGGACAGGGGGCGGGAGGAAACACCATATATTTT
CSAGQGAGGNTIYF
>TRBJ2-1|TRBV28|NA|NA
TGTGCCAGCAGTCCACCGGGGCGCTACAATGAGCAGTTCTTC
CASSPPGRYNEQFF
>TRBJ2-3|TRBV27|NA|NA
TGTGCCAGCAGTTTTGCATTCGTGAGCACAGATACGCAGTATTTT
CASSFAFVSTDTQYF
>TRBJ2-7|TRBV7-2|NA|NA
TGTGCCAGCCAGCTTAGTAACAGCCTCCTTTACGAGCAGTACTTC
CASQLSNSLLYEQYF
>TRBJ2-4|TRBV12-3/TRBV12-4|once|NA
TGTGCCAGCAAAGGCAGTGGAAACATTCAGTACTTC
CASKGSGNIQYF
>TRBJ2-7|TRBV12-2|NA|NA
TGTGCAAGTCGCTTAGCTGGTTATGACAGGAGCTCCTACGAGCAGTACTTC
CASRLAGYDRSSYEQYF